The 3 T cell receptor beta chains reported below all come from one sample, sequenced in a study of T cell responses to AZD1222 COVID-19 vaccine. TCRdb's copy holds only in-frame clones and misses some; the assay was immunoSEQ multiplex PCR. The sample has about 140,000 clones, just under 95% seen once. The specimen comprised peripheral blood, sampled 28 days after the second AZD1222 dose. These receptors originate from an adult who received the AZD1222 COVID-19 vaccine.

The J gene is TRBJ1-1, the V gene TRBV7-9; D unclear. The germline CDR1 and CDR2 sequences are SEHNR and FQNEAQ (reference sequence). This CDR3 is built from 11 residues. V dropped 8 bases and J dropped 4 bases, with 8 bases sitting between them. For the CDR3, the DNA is TGTGCCAGCTTTCAAGGCACTGAAGCTTTCTTT. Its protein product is CASFQGTEAFF. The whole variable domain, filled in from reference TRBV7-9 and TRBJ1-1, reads DTGVSQNPRHKITKRGQNVTFRCDPISEHNRLYWYRQTLGQGPEFLTYFQNEAQLEKSRLLSDRFSAERPKGSFSTLEIQRTEQGDSAMYLCASFQGTEAFFGQGTRLTVV.

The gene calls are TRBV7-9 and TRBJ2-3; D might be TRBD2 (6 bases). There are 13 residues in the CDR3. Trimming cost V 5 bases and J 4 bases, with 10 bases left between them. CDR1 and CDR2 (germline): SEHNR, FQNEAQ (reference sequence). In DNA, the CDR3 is TGTGCCAGCAGCCGGACTACGTCAGATACGCAGTATTTT. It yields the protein CASSRTTSDTQYF.

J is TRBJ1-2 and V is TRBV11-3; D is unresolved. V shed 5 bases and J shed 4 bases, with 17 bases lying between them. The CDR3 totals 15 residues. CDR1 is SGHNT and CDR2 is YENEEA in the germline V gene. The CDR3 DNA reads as TGTGCCAGCAGCCGACGGACGGAAAAAGTCTATGGCTACACCTTC. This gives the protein CASSRRTEKVYGYTF.